A selection of T cell receptor beta chains follows, all from one sample in a study of CD4 T cells in relation to SARS-CoV-2 and coronaviruses. These receptors' antigens are unknown. TCRdb's copy holds only in-frame clones and misses some; the assay was immunoSEQ multiplex PCR. The table records about 26,000 clones, over 60% of them present only once. Sequencing input: CD4+ T cells from PBMCs, cultured in vitro. These receptors all stem from a human donor in good health. Both conserved end residues are part of each CDR3. A D gene is named only where the DNA matches it firmly.

j_call,d_call,v_call,cdr3_aa
TRBJ1-1,-,TRBV9,CASSKTGMNTEAFF
TRBJ1-1,TRBD1,TRBV29-1,CSATGVGTEAFF
TRBJ2-4,-,TRBV24-1,CAAVWDIQYF
TRBJ2-1,-,TRBV5-8,CARMGDSYNEQFF
TRBJ2-1,-,TRBV9,CASSAGGRQFF
TRBJ1-2,TRBD1,TRBV2,CASRAGTGGNFDGYTF
TRBJ2-5,-,TRBV29-1,CSVGGAGRETQYF
TRBJ2-1,TRBD1,TRBV30,CAWSLIPGQGPQFF
TRBJ2-2,TRBD1,TRBV10-3,CAIRTGTGGDTGELFF
TRBJ1-4,-,TRBV6-2/TRBV6-3,CASSYWITGKGEKLFF
TRBJ2-1,-,TRBV18,CASSPPASQNEQFF
TRBJ2-7,-,TRBV6-5,CASSRGRYEQYF
TRBJ1-2,-,TRBV19,CASSRRSNYGYTF
TRBJ1-5,-,TRBV2,CASSEGGSQPQHF
TRBJ1-3,-,TRBV19,CASSIPRDVSSGNTIYF
TRBJ2-1,-,TRBV6-5,CASRGLGNEQFF
TRBJ2-2,-,TRBV5-4,CASSTTGENTGELFF
TRBJ1-4,-,TRBV11-2,CASSLVGGGGEKLFF
TRBJ2-5,-,TRBV9,CASSVDYGETQYF
TRBJ1-1,-,TRBV29-1,CSAPAARGTEAFF
TRBJ2-6,-,TRBV5-1,CASRQTGAGANVLTF
TRBJ2-1,TRBD2,TRBV6-2/TRBV6-3,CASSRSGTTGNEQFF
TRBJ1-5,-,TRBV6-5,CASSENVYSNQPQHF
TRBJ1-3,-,TRBV19,CASSPERQITGNTIYF